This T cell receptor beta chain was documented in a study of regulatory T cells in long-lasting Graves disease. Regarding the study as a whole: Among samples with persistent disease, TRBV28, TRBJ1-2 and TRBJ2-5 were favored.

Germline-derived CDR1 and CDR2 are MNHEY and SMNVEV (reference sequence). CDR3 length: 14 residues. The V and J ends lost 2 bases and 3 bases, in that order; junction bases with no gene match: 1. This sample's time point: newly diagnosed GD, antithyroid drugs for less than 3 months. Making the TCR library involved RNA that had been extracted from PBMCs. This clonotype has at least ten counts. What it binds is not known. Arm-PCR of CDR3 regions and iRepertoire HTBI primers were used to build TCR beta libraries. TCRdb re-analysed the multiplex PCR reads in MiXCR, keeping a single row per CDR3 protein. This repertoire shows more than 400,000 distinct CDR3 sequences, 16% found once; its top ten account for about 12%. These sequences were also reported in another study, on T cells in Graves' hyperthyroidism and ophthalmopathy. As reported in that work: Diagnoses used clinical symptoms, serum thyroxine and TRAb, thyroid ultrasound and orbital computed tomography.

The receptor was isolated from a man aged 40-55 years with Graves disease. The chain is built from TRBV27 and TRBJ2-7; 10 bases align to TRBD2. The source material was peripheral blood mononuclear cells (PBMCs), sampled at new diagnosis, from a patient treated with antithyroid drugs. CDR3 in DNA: TGTGCCAGCAGTTTACTAGCGGGAGTCTACGAGCAGTACTTC. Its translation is CASSLLAGVYEQYF.